Below are 30 T cell receptor beta chains sequenced from a single sample in a study of blood T cell repertoires in COVID-19. Sequencing was performed with immunoSEQ multiplex PCR; in TCRdb, only in-frame clones are kept and a portion is missing. The table has 200,000 to 250,000 clones, 80% seen once. The sequenced sample consisted of peripheral blood. The receptors derive from a human donor in a cohort sampled during active COVID-19.

This sequence joins TRBV3-1 (or the pseudogene TRBV3-2) and TRBJ2-1, with 10 bases aligning to TRBD2. Germline loops: CDR1 LGHDT, CDR2 YNNKEL (reference sequence). Germline trimming cut 4 bases from V and 5 bases from J; bases unmatched to any gene: 14. The CDR3 contains 18 residues. The CDR3 sequence: CASSRYTVASGGDNEQFF. Here the CDR3 DNA reads TGTGCCAGCAGCCGGTACACGGTGGCTAGCGGGGGCGACAATGAGCAGTTCTTC.

This clone occurred once. The genes are TRBV19 and TRBJ2-1; a possible D gene is TRBD2 (5 bases). V was clipped by 3 bases and J by 5 bases, with 14 bases between them. CDR1 and CDR2 (germline): LNHDA, SQIVND (reference sequence). This CDR3 is 15 amino acids long. CDR3 protein: CASSIPSDWNNEQFF. The DNA of the CDR3 is TGTGCCAGTAGTATCCCCTCGGACTGGAACAATGAGCAGTTCTTC.

The genes are TRBV5-6 and TRBJ2-5, with a possible D match to TRBD1 (6 bases). V was pared by 1 base and J by 5 bases, with 12 bases between. Germline V gene sequence: CDR1 SGHDT, CDR2 YYEEEE. CDR3 size: 14 residues. This CDR3 is CASSLSQGWETQYF. Written as DNA, the CDR3 is TGTGCCAGCAGCTTGAGCCAGGGGTGGGAGACCCAGTACTTC.

This chain connects TRBV25-1 to TRBJ1-4; no reliable D call. V was pared by 3 bases and J by 9 bases, with 11 bases between. Germline lookup yields CDR1 MGHDK and CDR2 SYGVNS. The CDR3 is made up of 13 amino acids. CDR3 DNA: TGTGCCAGCAGTGATCCCAGCAGGAAAAAACTGTTTTTT. It yields the protein CASSDPSRKKLFF. Full variable domain (rest looked up from reference TRBV25-1 and TRBJ1-4): EADIYQTPRYLVIGTGKKITLECSQTMGHDKMYWYQQDPGMELHLIHYSYGVNSTEKGDLSSESTVSRIRTEHFPLTLESARPSHTSQYLCASSDPSRKKLFFGSGTQLSVL.

This clone is a singleton in its sample. J is TRBJ2-2 and V is TRBV5-1, with 9 bases lining up with TRBD1. Germline loops: CDR1 SGHRS, CDR2 YFSETQ. After removal of 0 bases from V and 7 bases from J, the junction contained 4 bases not matched to a gene. CDR3 size: 15 residues. The CDR3 nucleotides are TGCGCCAGCAGCTTGGAGACAGGGGGGATCGGGGAGCTGTTTTTT. This translates into CASSLETGGIGELFF.

In regard to this clone: The same CDR3 arises from other DNA sequences in this sample as well. This chain uses TRBV5-1 with TRBJ2-3; TRBD1 agrees at 8 bases. This CDR3 has 16 amino acids. The V and J ends lost 4 bases and 1 base, in that order; junction bases with no gene match: 8. CDR1 SGHRS and CDR2 YFSETQ come from the germline V gene. As DNA, the CDR3 is TGCGCCAGCAGCCCATCACCGGGACAGGGCACAGATACGCAGTATTTT. Encoded protein: CASSPSPGQGTDTQYF.

The chain joins TRBV19 to TRBJ1-1, with D tentatively TRBD1 (6 bases). The germline V gene has CDR1 LNHDA and CDR2 SQIVND (reference sequence). V shed 3 bases and J shed 0 bases, with 11 bases lying between them. This CDR3 region has 15 residues. The DNA for the CDR3 is TGTGCCAGTAGTATGGGATCAGGGGTGAACACTGAAGCTTTCTTT. Its protein product is CASSMGSGVNTEAFF.

This clone turned up a few times. The J gene is TRBJ2-7, the V gene TRBV21-1; the D call of TRBD2 is as the table states it, not checked on the DNA. TRBV21-1 is tagged as a pseudogene. This CDR3 is 17 amino acids long. CDR3 loop: CASSKAPGGNNSYEQYF. In DNA, the CDR3 is TGTGCCAGCAGCAAAGCGCCGGGGGGAAACAACTCCTACGAGCAGTACTTC.

This clone was seen a few times. The J gene is TRBJ1-1, the V gene TRBV5-4, with 8 bases aligning to TRBD1. In germline, CDR1 is SGHNT, CDR2 YYREEE (reference sequence). J lost 10 bases, V lost 0 bases, and 2 bases had no gene match. The CDR3 sequence is 12 residues long. The CDR3 here is CASSLGTGRAFF. The CDR3 region has the DNA TGTGCCAGCAGCTTGGGGACAGGGAGAGCTTTCTTT. Complete variable domain (other parts from reference TRBV5-4 and TRBJ1-1): ETGVTQSPTHLIKTRGQQVTLRCSSQSGHNTVSWYQQALGQGPQFIFQYYREEENGRGNFPPRFSGLQFPNYSSELNVNALELDDSALYLCASSLGTGRAFFGQGTRLTVV.

The chain combines TRBV6-6 with TRBJ2-7; 8 bases align to TRBD1. Germline V CDR1 and CDR2: MNHNY, SVGAGI (reference sequence). This CDR3 contains 15 residues. V trimming: 5 bases; J trimming: 2 bases; junction bases outside the gene matches: 8. CDR3 in DNA: TGTGCCAGCAGTCGACAGGGGAATTTCGCCTACGAGCAGTACTTC. This translates into CASSRQGNFAYEQYF.

This sequence joins TRBV2 and TRBJ1-5; 8 bases are shared with TRBD1. CDR1 is SNHLY, CDR2 FYNNEI, per germline. V lost 5 bases to trimming and J lost 0 bases; unmatched junction nucleotides: 3. The CDR3 is made up of 15 amino acids. CDR3 residues: CASSRQGNSNQPQHF. CDR3 sequence (DNA): TGTGCCAGCAGTAGACAGGGGAATAGCAATCAGCCCCAGCATTTT.

This chain links TRBV3-1 (or the pseudogene TRBV3-2) with TRBJ2-7; tentative D call: TRBD2 (5 bases). V was cut by 8 bases and J by 2 bases, with 16 bases left in between. Germline loops: CDR1 LGHDT, CDR2 YNNKEL (reference sequence). The CDR3 loop spans 14 amino acids. The CDR3, as DNA: TGTGCCAGCCAAAACCGCGGGCTTCCCTACGAGCAGTACTTC. It yields the protein CASQNRGLPYEQYF.

This clone was detected only a few times. The chain joins TRBV28 to TRBJ2-6, with D possibly matching TRBD1 (5 bases). From germline, CDR1 is MDHEN and CDR2 SYDVKM. Trimming removed 3 bases at V and 0 bases at J, with 33 bases between. There are 24 residues in the CDR3. For the CDR3, the DNA is TGTGCCAGCAGTTTCCTCTTACCGACCCGGCGACAGCAATTCAGTCCCTCTGGGGCCAACGTCCTGACTTTC. As protein: CASSFLLPTRRQQFSPSGANVLTF.

The CDR3 spells CASSEAPALGEKLFF. The CDR3 DNA is TGTGCCAGCAGTGAAGCGCCCGCCCTAGGTGAAAAACTGTTTTTT. The V and J genes are TRBV6-1 and TRBJ1-4; D is unclear. With 0 bases removed from V and 7 bases from J, the gap between germline ends came to 12 bases. CDR1 MNHNS and CDR2 SASEGT come from the germline V gene. There are 15 residues in the CDR3.

The rearrangement joins TRBV19 to TRBJ2-5; 7 bases are shared with TRBD2. Germline trimming cut 6 bases from V and 0 bases from J; bases unmatched to any gene: 1. The CDR3 extends over 13 amino acids. Germline CDR1 is LNHDA and CDR2 is SQIVND (reference sequence). The chain's CDR3 is CASRAGHQETQYF. Written as DNA, the CDR3 is TGTGCCAGTAGAGCGGGACACCAAGAGACCCAGTACTTC.

The rearrangement links TRBV5-1 to TRBJ2-1, with a possible D match to TRBD1 (5 bases). The CDR3 has 12 amino acids. V dropped 6 bases and J dropped 5 bases, with 9 bases sitting between them. Per the germline V gene, CDR1 is SGHRS and CDR2 is YFSETQ. In nucleotides, the CDR3 is TGCGCCAGCAACGAAGGGGACAATGAGCAGTTCTTC. Translation: CASNEGDNEQFF.

CDR3 in amino acids: CASSQQVSAGNTIYF. CDR3 DNA sequence: TGCGCCAGCAGCCAACAGGTATCGGCTGGAAACACCATATATTTT. The chain carries TRBV4-3 and TRBJ1-3, with no clear D. The germline V and J ends were trimmed by 2 bases and 2 bases, with 10 bases remaining between them. This CDR3 region has 15 residues. The germline gives CDR1 LGHNA, CDR2 YSLEER.

The chain recombines TRBV30 with TRBJ1-6; D gene uncertain. Trimming shortened V by 0 bases and J by 3 bases, and 6 bases separated the two germline ends. The CDR3 is 14 residues long. Germline loops: CDR1 GTSNPN, CDR2 SVGIG (reference sequence). The CDR3 coding sequence is TGTGCCTGGAGTGTAACTGGCTATAATTCACCCCTCCACTTT. Protein product: CAWSVTGYNSPLHF. Full variable domain (outside the CDR3, taken from reference TRBV30 and TRBJ1-6): SQTIHQWPATLVQPVGSPLSLECTVEGTSNPNLYWYRQAAGRGLQLLFYSVGIGQISSEVPQNLSASRPQDRQFILSSKKLLLSDSGFYLCAWSVTGYNSPLHFGNGTRLTVT.

The V call is TRBV5-6, the J call TRBJ1-6; D not certain. V shed 2 bases and J shed 10 bases, with 7 bases lying between them. Germline CDR1 is SGHDT and CDR2 is YYEEEE. The CDR3 is made up of 12 amino acids. The CDR3 sequence: CASSFQRSPLHF. For the CDR3, the DNA is TGTGCCAGCAGCTTTCAACGGTCACCCCTCCACTTT. Based on the CDR3 plus reference TRBV5-6 and TRBJ1-6, the full variable domain is DAGVTQSPTHLIKTRGQQVTLRCSPKSGHDTVSWYQQALGQGPQFIFQYYEEEERQRGNFPDRFSGHQFPNYSSELNVNALLLGDSALYLCASSFQRSPLHFGNGTRLTVT.

This clone has only a few counts. Additional DNA sequences in this sample encode the identical CDR3. The chain is built from TRBV11-3 and TRBJ1-5; 8 bases map to TRBD1. The CDR3 consists of 13 residues. Losses at the gene ends were 0 bases for V and 16 bases for J; bases not matched to a gene: 8. CDR1 SGHNT and CDR2 YENEEA come from the germline V gene. CDR3 loop: CASSLDPRDRRHF. The CDR3, as DNA: TGTGCCAGCAGCTTAGATCCCCGGGACAGGAGACATTTT.

The chain couples TRBV5-4 to TRBJ2-7, with TRBD2 matching over 11 bases. CDR3 length: 15 amino acids. V trimming: 3 bases; J trimming: 4 bases; junction bases outside the gene matches: 6. The germline CDR1 and CDR2 sequences are SGHNT and YYREEE (reference sequence). CDR3 amino acids: CASSWRLAGRYEQYF. DNA for the CDR3: TGTGCCAGCAGCTGGCGACTAGCGGGAAGGTACGAGCAGTACTTC.

V is TRBV3-1 (or the pseudogene TRBV3-2) and J is TRBJ2-7; 9 bases match TRBD1. The J segment lost 4 bases and the V segment lost 2 bases, leaving 3 bases of the junction unmatched. This CDR3 is built from 14 residues. Germline V gene data show CDR1 as LGHDT and CDR2 as YNNKEL (reference sequence). The CDR3 reads CASSQPGTGYEQYF. Written as DNA, the CDR3 is TGTGCCAGCAGCCAACCGGGGACAGGGTACGAGCAGTACTTC.

The chain combines TRBV19 with TRBJ1-2; a weak D match, TRBD1 (6 bases). The CDR3 has 16 residues. V dropped 0 bases and J dropped 4 bases, with 15 bases sitting between them. Germline values: CDR1 LNHDA, CDR2 SQIVND (reference sequence). CDR3 in amino acids: CASSIEVRGSIYGYTF. The CDR3 region has the DNA TGTGCCAGTAGTATAGAAGTCAGGGGATCCATCTATGGCTACACCTTC. Full variable domain (rest looked up from reference TRBV19 and TRBJ1-2): DGGITQSPKYLFRKEGQNVTLSCEQNLNHDAMYWYRQDPGQGLRLIYYSQIVNDFQKGDIAEGYSVSREKKESFPLTVTSAQKNPTAFYLCASSIEVRGSIYGYTFGSGTRLTVV.

The chain employs TRBV2 and TRBJ1-1; possible D gene TRBD1, 6 bases. Deletions cut 6 bases from V and 7 bases from J, with 18 bases between. CDR3 length equals 14 residues. Per germline, CDR1 SNHLY and CDR2 FYNNEI. The CDR3 DNA sequence: TGTGCCAGCAGCCGCCCGACAGGTCGTGGTGAAGCTTTCTTT. It codes for CASSRPTGRGEAFF.

The chain links TRBV5-4 to TRBJ2-7; weak D call: TRBD2 (5 bases). The end of the DNA aligns better with TRBJ2-5, so the J call may be wrong. Germline V gene sequence: CDR1 SGHNT, CDR2 YYREEE (reference sequence). CDR3 length: 15 residues. CDR3 nucleotides: TGTGCCAGCAGCTCCCGCCGGGGTCTTCAAGAGACCCAGTACTTC. Protein product: CASSSRRGLQETQYF.

The V gene is TRBV5-4, the J gene TRBJ2-7; 8 bases are a match to TRBD1. This CDR3 has 14 amino acids. Germline V gene sequence: CDR1 SGHNT, CDR2 YYREEE (reference sequence). Germline trimming cut 4 bases from V and 5 bases from J; bases unmatched to any gene: 8. CDR3 nucleotides: TGTGCCAGCAGCGGCAGGACAGGGTCCCACGAGCAGTACTTC. Translated: CASSGRTGSHEQYF.

This chain connects TRBV28 to TRBJ2-7; possible D gene TRBD1, 7 bases. The CDR3 has 14 residues. Germline lookup yields CDR1 MDHEN and CDR2 SYDVKM. The V gene lost 4 bases and the J gene lost 3 bases, with 13 bases spanning the gap. CDR3 DNA: TGTGCCAGCAGTTATCGGGGGACAGACTACGAGCAGTACTTC. It encodes CASSYRGTDYEQYF.

This clone has a count of ten or more. The rearrangement joins TRBV11-2 to TRBJ2-7; TRBD2 matches at 11 bases. CDR3 size: 16 residues. From germline, CDR1 is SGHAT and CDR2 FQNNGV. V lost 4 bases and J lost 4; bases outside the gene matches: 9. The CDR3, as DNA: TGTGCCAGCAGCTCCGAACCGGGACTAGCGGTTTACGAGCAGTACTTC. Encoded protein: CASSSEPGLAVYEQYF.

The chain uses TRBV11-3 and TRBJ2-7, with TRBD1 matching over 9 bases. V dropped 5 bases and J dropped 5; count of bases not matched to a gene: 7. This CDR3 spans 14 amino acids. Germline V gene lookup returns CDR1 SGHNT and CDR2 YENEEA. This CDR3 is CASSPRDRDHEQYF. CDR3 DNA: TGTGCCAGCAGCCCCCGGGACAGGGACCACGAGCAGTACTTC.

V is TRBV9 and J is TRBJ2-2, with TRBD2 identical over 9 bases. Trimming cost V 0 bases and J 5 bases; bases outside gene matches: 5. Germline CDR1 and CDR2: SGDLS and YYNGEE. The CDR3 sequence is 16 residues long. CDR3 amino acids: CASSVEAGGETGELFF. Written as DNA, the CDR3 is TGTGCCAGCAGCGTAGAGGCGGGAGGGGAAACCGGGGAGCTGTTTTTT.